The present T cell receptor beta chain was sequenced within a study of Graves' ophthalmopathy and Graves' hyperthyroidism. General study findings and limits: Ophthalmopathy progression prediction by the model yielded a sensitivity of more than 60% and a specificity of just over 72%.

The study amplified TCR beta CDR3 regions using RNA transcripts. The workflow started with a first-round RT-PCR run with HTBI primers and then moved on to a second-round multiplex PCR. TCRdb recomputed calls from the multiplex PCR reads with MiXCR, one row per CDR3 protein. The sample yields 560,000 or so distinct CDR3 sequences, approximately 35% seen once. With regard to this clonotype: The antigen is not known.

The CDR3 sequence is 13 residues long. The V and J ends lost 8 bases and 2 bases, in that order; junction bases with no gene match: 9. Germline V gene data show CDR1 as SQVTM and CDR2 as ANQGSEA. V gene TRBV29-1 combines with J gene TRBJ2-7, with 7 bases lining up with TRBD2. The sequencing input was peripheral blood or thyroid tissue (not recorded which). The TCR originated in an adult man with Graves' hyperthyroidism. In DNA form, the CDR3 reads TGCAGCAGTGGGCGGGAGTCAGCCTACGAGCAGTACTTC. Its protein is CSSGRESAYEQYF.